This TCR beta chain is drawn from a study of neoadjuvant anti-PD-1 for oral cavity cancer. The CDR3 is 13 residues long. V gave up 0 bases and J gave up 5 bases, with 8 bases separating them. Germline V gene lookup returns CDR1 SGHDT and CDR2 YYEEEE. The sample's time point: after neoadjuvant nivolumab, at surgical resection. Sequencing was performed with immunoSEQ multiplex PCR; in TCRdb, only in-frame clones are kept and a portion is missing. The data show around 35,000 clones, more than 35% seen once. This clone was seen at least ten times. This chain uses TRBV5-6 with TRBJ1-2; D gene ambiguous. This sequence was found in a person between 40 and 85 years old with oral cavity squamous cell carcinoma. Sample: tumor tissue, taken after nivolumab (anti-PD-1) treatment. The CDR3 bases are TGTGCCAGCAGCTTGGCAGAGACGTATGGCTACACCTTC. Translated: CASSLAETYGYTF.